Listed below are T cell receptor beta chains from one sample, sequenced in a study of T-cell reconstitution after alpha-beta-depleted transplantation in children. Each CDR3 protein is one row after TCRdb ran MiXCR on the PCR reads. Altogether 40,000 to 55,000 distinct CDR3 sequences are present, around 5.9% being singletons, with the ten largest covering under 35%. Sequences were derived from PBMCs, mostly from graft donor cells, sampled 60 days after TCRalphabeta/CD19-depleted stem cell transplant. The receptors originated from a female patient between 2 and 15 years old who had a stem cell transplant for aplastic anemia, so the T cells may come from the graft donor. The CDR3 runs from the conserved cysteine through the conserved F or W. A D gene is named only where the DNA matches it firmly. Only some rows state a clone size, as once, few, many or a class for expanded clones.

TRBJ2-1 15 many TRBV6-2/TRBV6-3 NA CASRTGTPSLNEQFF TGTGCCAGCAGGACCGGGACTCCCTCCCTCAATGAGCAGTTCTTC
TRBJ1-1 13 NA TRBV29-1 NA CSVQNSAYTEAFF TGCAGCGTCCAGAATTCGGCCTACACTGAAGCTTTCTTT
TRBJ2-7 14 few TRBV6-5 TRBD1 CASSFRDRAHEQYF TGTGCCAGCAGTTTTCGGGACAGGGCCCACGAGCAGTACTTC
TRBJ2-7 14 many TRBV6-5 TRBD2 CASILGDYSYEQYF TGTGCCAGCATTCTTGGGGACTATTCCTACGAGCAGTACTTC
TRBJ2-7 14 many TRBV5-8 TRBD2 CASSLAGENYEQYF TGTGCCAGCAGCCTAGCGGGAGAGAACTACGAGCAGTACTTC
TRBJ2-3 13 many TRBV19 NA CASKRGSTDTQYF TGTGCCAGTAAGAGGGGAAGCACAGATACGCAGTATTTT
TRBJ2-6 18 many TRBV12-3/TRBV12-4 NA CASSFVPGAPTGANVLTF TGTGCCAGCAGTTTTGTCCCGGGGGCTCCTACTGGGGCCAACGTCCTGACTTTC
TRBJ2-1 15 NA TRBV19 NA CATGIRGGERDEQFF TGTGCCACAGGTATACGAGGGGGGGAGAGGGATGAGCAGTTCTTC
TRBJ1-3 16 many TRBV3-1 NA CANPSWGTGTGNTIYF TGTGCCAACCCGTCATGGGGTACAGGGACTGGAAACACCATATATTTT
TRBJ2-1 14 many TRBV9 TRBD2 CASSRGGQDNEQFF TGTGCCAGCAGCCGGGGAGGGCAGGACAATGAGCAGTTCTTC
TRBJ2-7 17 few TRBV10-3 TRBD2 CAISESRTSGSFFEQYF TGTGCCATCAGTGAGTCGCGGACTAGCGGGAGCTTTTTCGAGCAGTACTTC
TRBJ1-5 14 many TRBV20-1 NA CSARVEGSNQPQHF TGCAGTGCTAGAGTCGAGGGAAGCAATCAGCCCCAGCATTTT
TRBJ2-5 12 many TRBV5-1 NA CASFSDRGTQYF TGCGCCAGCTTCAGCGACCGGGGGACCCAGTACTTC
TRBJ2-1 17 many TRBV9 NA CASGLDLLADAYNEQFF TGTGCCAGCGGTCTCGACCTACTAGCAGATGCCTACAATGAGCAGTTCTTC
TRBJ2-5 14 many TRBV5-1 NA CASSLVLAEETQYF TGCGCCAGCAGCTTGGTTCTAGCAGAAGAGACCCAGTACTTC
TRBJ2-3 15 many TRBV6-4 NA CASSDWGRSTDTQYF TGTGCCAGCAGTGACTGGGGACGTAGCACAGATACGCAGTATTTT
TRBJ2-1 17 many TRBV5-5 TRBD2 CASSRLLAGGTYNEQFF TGTGCCAGCAGCCGCCTACTAGCGGGGGGTACCTACAATGAGCAGTTCTTC
TRBJ1-4 15 many TRBV28 NA CASSPPGPRDEKLFF TGTGCCAGCAGTCCCCCCGGACCGCGGGATGAAAAACTGTTTTTT
TRBJ1-5 14 many TRBV10-3 TRBD1 CAISGQGDNQPQHF TGTGCCATCAGTGGACAGGGTGACAATCAGCCCCAGCATTTT
TRBJ1-5 15 many TRBV20-1 NA CSARDAGAGDQPQHF TGCAGTGCTAGAGATGCGGGGGCTGGGGATCAGCCCCAGCATTTT
TRBJ2-2 15 many TRBV20-1 TRBD2 CSASGGGKMVGELFF TGCAGTGCTAGTGGGGGAGGGAAAATGGTCGGGGAGCTGTTTTTT
TRBJ2-4 16 many TRBV15 TRBD2 CATSRERVPAGDIQYF TGTGCCACCAGCAGAGAGCGAGTCCCCGCGGGGGACATTCAGTACTTC
TRBJ2-1 15 many TRBV10-2 NA CASSSQPPEMGEQFF TGCGCCAGCAGTAGCCAGCCCCCTGAAATGGGGGAGCAGTTCTTC
TRBJ1-6 14 many TRBV28 TRBD1 CASSPGQFNSPLHF TGTGCCAGCAGTCCGGGACAGTTCAATTCACCCCTCCACTTT
TRBJ1-5 16 many TRBV12-3/TRBV12-4 NA CASSLSRSHSNQPQHF TGTGCCAGCAGTTTGAGCAGGAGTCATAGCAATCAGCCCCAGCATTTT
TRBJ2-1 14 many TRBV29-1 TRBD1 CSVDWWVRDSEQFF TGCAGCGTTGACTGGTGGGTCCGGGACAGTGAGCAGTTCTTC
TRBJ1-4 10 few TRBV6-6 NA CATRNEKLFF TGTGCCACCCGAAATGAAAAACTGTTTTTT
TRBJ2-4 12 many TRBV20-1 TRBD1 CSAEDRADIQYF TGCAGTGCCGAGGACAGGGCGGACATTCAGTACTTC
TRBJ1-1 12 many TRBV29-1 NA CSGRVGYTEAFF TGCAGCGGCAGGGTGGGTTACACTGAAGCTTTCTTT
TRBJ2-7 15 NA TRBV2 NA CASSLEGASAYEQYF TGTGCCAGCAGTCTTGAGGGGGCTAGCGCCTACGAGCAGTACTTC
TRBJ2-5 12 many TRBV28 NA CASSQGFGTQYF TGTGCCAGCAGCCAGGGGTTCGGGACCCAGTACTTC
TRBJ2-5 14 many TRBV5-6 NA CASSLWGAGETQYF TGTGCCAGCAGCTTGTGGGGGGCCGGCGAGACCCAGTACTTC
TRBJ2-1 15 many TRBV5-1 TRBD1 CASSSQGAAYNEQFF TGCGCCAGCAGCTCACAGGGGGCTGCCTACAATGAGCAGTTCTTC
TRBJ1-1 15 few TRBV19 NA CASSIGSRFNTEAFF TGTGCCAGTAGTATAGGTAGCAGATTTAACACTGAAGCTTTCTTT
TRBJ2-7 14 many TRBV7-8 NA CASSLVPGSYEQYF TGTGCCAGCAGCTTAGTTCCTGGCTCCTACGAGCAGTACTTC
TRBJ1-6 13 many TRBV14 NA CASSQAEGLPLHF TGTGCCAGCAGCCAAGCTGAAGGCCTTCCCCTCCACTTT
TRBJ2-3 15 many TRBV7-2 NA CASSVVFSSTDTQYF TGTGCCAGCAGCGTAGTTTTTTCTAGCACAGATACGCAGTATTTT
TRBJ2-2 14 NA TRBV3-1 TRBD2 CASSLTSGHGELFF TGTGCCAGCAGCCTTACTAGCGGACACGGGGAGCTGTTTTTT
TRBJ2-7 13 many TRBV11-1 NA CASSSGSTYEQYF TGTGCCAGCAGCTCCGGGTCTACCTACGAGCAGTACTTC
TRBJ2-1 12 many TRBV20-1 TRBD2 CSASHTSGSRFF TGCAGTGCTAGTCATACTAGCGGGAGTCGGTTCTTC
TRBJ1-4 13 many TRBV6-6 NA CASEGAANEKLFF TGTGCCAGCGAGGGCGCAGCTAATGAAAAACTGTTTTTT
TRBJ1-2 12 many TRBV12-3/TRBV12-4 NA CATLGPNYGYTF TGTGCCACCTTAGGACCGAACTATGGCTACACCTTC
TRBJ2-3 14 many TRBV7-2 NA CASSLMRGWDTQYF TGTGCCAGCAGCTTAATGAGGGGCTGGGATACGCAGTATTTT
TRBJ2-7 15 many TRBV20-1 NA CSARDAGGTMGEQYF TGCAGTGCTAGAGACGCTGGCGGAACAATGGGGGAGCAGTACTTC
TRBJ2-7 11 many TRBV10-2 NA CASSAAYEQYF TGCGCCAGCAGTGCAGCCTACGAGCAGTACTTC
TRBJ1-2 14 NA TRBV18 TRBD1 CASSSGTGVNGYTF TGTGCCAGCTCATCAGGGACAGGAGTCAATGGCTACACCTTC
TRBJ1-2 13 few TRBV20-1 TRBD1 CSADTGAPYGYTF TGCAGTGCGGACACAGGGGCCCCCTATGGCTACACCTTC
TRBJ2-7 14 many TRBV20-1 NA CSARDQTDTYEQYF TGCAGTGCTAGAGATCAGACAGACACCTACGAGCAGTACTTC
TRBJ2-2 14 many TRBV20-1 NA CSASFVQPTRELFF TGCAGTGCTAGTTTTGTCCAACCCACGAGGGAGCTGTTTTTT
TRBJ1-5 14 NA TRBV20-1 TRBD1 CSAGKQGARQPQHF TGCAGTGCTGGGAAACAGGGGGCGCGACAGCCCCAGCATTTT
TRBJ1-5 15 many TRBV6-1 NA CASISSDSRNQPQHF TGTGCCAGCATATCGTCTGACAGCCGCAATCAGCCCCAGCATTTT
TRBJ2-1 17 many TRBV12-3/TRBV12-4 TRBD2 CASSPRTSGDGGNEQFF TGTGCCAGCAGTCCCCGGACTAGCGGGGACGGAGGCAATGAGCAGTTCTTC
TRBJ2-6 18 few TRBV19 NA CASSTTGIALSGANVLTF TGTGCCAGTAGTACTACAGGGATAGCCCTCTCTGGGGCCAACGTCCTGACTTTC
TRBJ2-3 15 many TRBV15 NA CATSRDGGEADTQYF TGTGCCACCAGCAGAGATGGTGGTGAGGCAGATACGCAGTATTTT